This TCR beta chain was recovered during a study of regulatory T cells in long-lasting Graves disease. Study conclusions and caveats: Results may be inaccurate due to the small sample size.

The germline V gene has CDR1 SQVTM and CDR2 ANQGSEA. This CDR3 region has 15 residues. With 6 bases clipped from V and 5 bases from J, the junction kept 11 bases outside the gene matches. CDR3 regions were amplified by Arm-PCR using iRepertoire HTBI primers to build TCR beta libraries. TCRdb re-called the multiplex PCR reads with MiXCR, one entry per CDR3 protein. The sample gives some 330,000 distinct CDR3 sequences, roughly 10% of which show up once; 15% to 20% is in the top ten. Described time point: newly diagnosed GD, antithyroid drugs for less than 3 months. From PBMCs, RNA was extracted and then used to make the TCR library. This clonotype was counted only a few times. Its antigen remains unknown. In addition, the sample was reused for a study of T cells in Graves' hyperthyroidism and ophthalmopathy. From that second work: Ophthalmopathy cases were set apart from stable hyperthyroidism by a 13 V-J model.

The V gene is TRBV29-1, the J gene TRBJ2-2, with 8 bases fitting TRBD2. This receptor was identified in a woman aged 18-30 years with Graves disease. Sample: peripheral blood mononuclear cells (PBMCs), taken at new diagnosis, from a patient treated with antithyroid drugs. Written as DNA, the CDR3 is TGCAGCGTCATGAGCGGGAGCAGGGGAACCGGGGAGCTGTTTTTT. Protein sequence: CSVMSGSRGTGELFF.